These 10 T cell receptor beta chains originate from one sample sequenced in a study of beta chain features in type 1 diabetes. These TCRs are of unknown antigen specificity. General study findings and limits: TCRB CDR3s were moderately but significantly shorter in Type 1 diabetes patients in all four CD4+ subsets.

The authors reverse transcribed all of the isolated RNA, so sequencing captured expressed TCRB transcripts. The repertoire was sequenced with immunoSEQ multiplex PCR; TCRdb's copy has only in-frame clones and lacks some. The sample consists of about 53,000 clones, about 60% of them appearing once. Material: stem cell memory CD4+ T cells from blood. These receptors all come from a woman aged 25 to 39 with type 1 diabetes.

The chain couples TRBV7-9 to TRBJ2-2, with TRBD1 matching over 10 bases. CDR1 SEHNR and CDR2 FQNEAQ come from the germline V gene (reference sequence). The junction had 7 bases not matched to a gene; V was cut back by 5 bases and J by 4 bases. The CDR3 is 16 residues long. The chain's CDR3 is CASSKRQGAGTGELFF. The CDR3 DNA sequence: TGTGCCAGCAGCAAGAGACAGGGGGCCGGCACCGGGGAGCTGTTTTTT.

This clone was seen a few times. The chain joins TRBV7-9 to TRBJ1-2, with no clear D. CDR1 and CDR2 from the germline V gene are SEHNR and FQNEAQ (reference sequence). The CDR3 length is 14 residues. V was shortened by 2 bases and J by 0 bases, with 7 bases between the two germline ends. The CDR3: CASSLSGTNYGYTF. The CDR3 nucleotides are TGTGCCAGCAGCTTAAGTGGCACTAACTATGGCTACACCTTC.

This CDR3 reads CASSLRGYFTEAFF. CDR3 coding DNA: TGTGCCAGCAGTTTAAGAGGGTACTTTACTGAAGCTTTCTTT. The chain has TRBV27 and TRBJ1-1; no definite D call. This CDR3 comprises 14 residues. The germline V and J ends were trimmed by 2 bases and 5 bases, with 12 bases remaining between them. Germline V gene data show CDR1 as MNHEY and CDR2 as SMNVEV (reference sequence).

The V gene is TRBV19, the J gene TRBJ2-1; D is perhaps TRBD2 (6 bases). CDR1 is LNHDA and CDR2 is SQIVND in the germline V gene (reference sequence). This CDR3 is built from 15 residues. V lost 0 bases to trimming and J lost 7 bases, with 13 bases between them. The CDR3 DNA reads TGTGCCAGTAGTATAGAAGGCGATAGCGGAAATGAGCAGTTCTTC. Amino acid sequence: CASSIEGDSGNEQFF.

The CDR3 loop reads CASSRQGMGTEAFF. CDR3 coding DNA: TGTGCCAGCAGCCGACAGGGGATGGGCACTGAAGCTTTCTTT. The V call is TRBV7-3, the J call TRBJ1-1; TRBD1 aligns across 8 bases. Trimming took 5 bases from V and 4 from J; bases not matched to a gene: 6. The CDR3 extends over 14 amino acids. CDR1 and CDR2 (germline): SGHTA, FQGTGA.

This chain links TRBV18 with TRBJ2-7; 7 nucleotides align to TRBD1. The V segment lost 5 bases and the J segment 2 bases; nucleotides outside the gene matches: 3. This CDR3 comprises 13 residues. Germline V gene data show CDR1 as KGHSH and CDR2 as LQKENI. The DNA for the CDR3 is TGTGCCAGCTCAGAGGGACAGACCTACGAGCAGTACTTC. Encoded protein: CASSEGQTYEQYF.

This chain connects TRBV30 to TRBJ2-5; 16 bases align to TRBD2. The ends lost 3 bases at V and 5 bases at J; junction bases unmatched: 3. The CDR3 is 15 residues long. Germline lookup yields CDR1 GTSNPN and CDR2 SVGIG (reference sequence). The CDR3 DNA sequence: TGTGCCTGGAGCGGGGGACTAGCGGGAGGGGAGACCCAGTACTTC. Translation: CAWSGGLAGGETQYF.

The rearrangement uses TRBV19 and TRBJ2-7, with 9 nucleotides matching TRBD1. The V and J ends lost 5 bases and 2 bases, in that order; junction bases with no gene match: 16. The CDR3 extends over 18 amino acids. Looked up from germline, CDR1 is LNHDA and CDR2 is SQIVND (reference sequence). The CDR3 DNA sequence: TGTGCCAGTAGTCGCGGGACAGGGTACCAATCTGCCACCTACGAGCAGTACTTC. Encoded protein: CASSRGTGYQSATYEQYF.

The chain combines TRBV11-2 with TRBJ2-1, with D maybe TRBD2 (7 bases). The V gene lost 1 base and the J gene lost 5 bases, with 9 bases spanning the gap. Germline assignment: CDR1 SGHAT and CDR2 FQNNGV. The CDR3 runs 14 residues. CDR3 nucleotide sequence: TGTGCCAGCAGCTTAGCCGGGGGGCACAATGAGCAGTTCTTC. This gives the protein CASSLAGGHNEQFF.

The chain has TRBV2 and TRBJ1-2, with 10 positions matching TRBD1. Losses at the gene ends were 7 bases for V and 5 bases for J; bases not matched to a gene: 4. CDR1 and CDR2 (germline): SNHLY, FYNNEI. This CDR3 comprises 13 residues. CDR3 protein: CASIMDRGYGYTF. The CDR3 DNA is TGTGCCAGCATAATGGACAGGGGGTATGGCTACACCTTC.